This TCR beta chain is drawn from a study of monozygotic twins with inflammatory bowel disease. The study, taken as a whole, reports: Fewer clonotypes were shared with others by IBD patients than by healthy twins, especially with disease activity.

TCRdb re-called the 5' RACE reads; one entry per CDR3 protein, DNA not given. This table holds roughly 330,000 distinct CDR3 sequences. There are 16 residues in the CDR3. Per germline, CDR1 SGHRS and CDR2 YFSETQ. Remarks on this clonotype: Its antigen is not known.

V and J are TRBV5-1 and TRBJ2-6; TCRdb's D call of TRBD1 is untestable without DNA. This receptor was obtained from a human donor with ulcerative colitis or Crohn's disease, or a healthy co-twin of an affected twin (not recorded which). Sequenced input: blood. This CDR3 is CASSYDSIAGANVLTF.